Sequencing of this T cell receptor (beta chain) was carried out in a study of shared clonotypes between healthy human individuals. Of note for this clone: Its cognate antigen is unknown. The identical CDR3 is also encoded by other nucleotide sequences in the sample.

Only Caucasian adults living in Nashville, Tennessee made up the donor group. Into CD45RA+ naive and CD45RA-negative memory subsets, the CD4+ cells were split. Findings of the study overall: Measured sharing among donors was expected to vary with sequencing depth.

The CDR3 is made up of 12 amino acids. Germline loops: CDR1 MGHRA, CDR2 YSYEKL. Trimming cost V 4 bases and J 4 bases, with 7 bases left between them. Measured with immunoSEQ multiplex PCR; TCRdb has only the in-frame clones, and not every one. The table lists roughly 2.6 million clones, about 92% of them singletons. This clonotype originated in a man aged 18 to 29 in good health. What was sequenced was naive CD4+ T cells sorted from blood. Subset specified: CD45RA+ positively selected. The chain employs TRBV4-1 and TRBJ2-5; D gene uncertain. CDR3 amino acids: CASSRPGETQYF. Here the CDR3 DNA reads TGCGCCAGCAGCCGCCCCGGAGAGACCCAGTACTTC.